The table lists the clone carrying this T cell receptor (beta chain) with a few counts. This record comes from a study of PD-L1 blockade in urothelial cancer. Turning to the study itself: Bladder-origin urothelial cancer in males described about 85% of the roughly 30 patients. Earlier, patients had received 0 to 3 chemotherapy regimens. Blood yielded a median of approximately 140,000 T cells per sample.

Some clones are missing from TCRdb's copy, which holds only in-frame ones; the method was immunoSEQ multiplex PCR. The sample shows some 79,000 clones, 82% of them seen only once. Per the germline V gene, CDR1 is MNHEY and CDR2 is SVGAGI. The CDR3 is 15 amino acids. V lost 2 bases and J 2 bases, leaving 12 bases between the germline ends. A total of 1 to 8 samples per patient were collected pretreatment and on-treatment. The source of this sequence is a man aged 70 or older with urothelial cancer. The chain is built from TRBV6-5 and TRBJ1-1; no clear D. The input for sequencing was PBMCs, taken around atezolizumab (anti-PD-L1) treatment. The CDR3 region has the DNA TGTGCCAGCAGTTACGTTGGGCTCGGAAACACTGAAGCTTTCTTT. Its protein is CASSYVGLGNTEAFF.